The 15 T cell receptor beta chains below all came from one sample that was sequenced in a study of T-cell memory formation after mild COVID-19. One entry per CDR3 protein, called by TCRdb with MiXCR from the 5' RACE reads. The data show around 320,000 distinct CDR3 sequences, with over 11% seen just once and 21% held by the top ten. Sequencing input: PBMCs or a T cell subset sorted from them (not recorded which). These receptors were obtained from a man aged 18-30 years who had mild COVID-19 (a few samples of this study predate the infection). Cell type and time point are not known.

This clonotype appeared a few times. The chain carries TRBV21-1 and TRBJ2-7; the D call TRBD2 from the table was never checked on the DNA. TRBV21-1 is annotated as a pseudogene. The CDR3 runs 18 residues. CDR3 in amino acids: CASSKEGASRLSYYEQYV. The CDR3 DNA reads TGTGCCAGCAGCAAAGAGGGAGCCAGCCGTCTTTCCTACTACGAGCAGTACGTC.

This chain uses TRBV29-1 with TRBJ2-1; 7 bases align to TRBD1. The CDR3 sequence is 12 residues long. Germline loops: CDR1 SQVTM, CDR2 ANQGSEA. V shed 8 bases and J 3 bases; nucleotides not matched to a gene: 4. The DNA of the CDR3 is TGCAGCATCCGGGACAGCTACAATGAGCAGTTCTTC. Translation: CSIRDSYNEQFF.

The rearrangement links TRBV6-5 to TRBJ2-2, with 13 positions matching TRBD2. Germline V gene lookup returns CDR1 MNHEY and CDR2 SVGAGI. This CDR3 is built from 18 residues. With 5 bases clipped from V and 6 bases from J, the junction kept 12 bases outside the gene matches. The CDR3 DNA follows: TGTGCCAGCAGTACGTGGACTAGCGGGGGACCAGATCCCGGGGAGCTGTTTTTT. Residues: CASSTWTSGGPDPGELFF.

Only a few counts were recorded for this clonotype. The chain links TRBV9 to TRBJ1-2; D is ambiguous. Trimming stripped 4 bases from V and 4 bases from J, with 29 bases between. The CDR3 has 19 residues. CDR1 is SGDLS, CDR2 YYNGEE, per germline. In DNA, the CDR3 is TGTGCCAGCAGCTTAAAGGACCGGGCTATCGCGCAAGGCCTCTATGGCTACACCTTC. Its translation: CASSLKDRAIAQGLYGYTF.

The rearrangement joins TRBV20-1 to TRBJ2-7; 10 bases are a match to TRBD1. The V gene's germline CDR1 is DFQATT and CDR2 SNEGSKA (reference sequence). This CDR3 contains 11 residues. Here the CDR3 reads CSAGQGNEQYF. The CDR3 coding sequence is TGCAGCGCGGGACAGGGGAACGAGCAGTACTTC.

This clonotype was counted between two and nine times. V is TRBV7-9 and J is TRBJ2-3; D perhaps matches TRBD2 (5 bases). The CDR3 consists of 15 residues. V was trimmed by 3 bases and J by 1 base, leaving 11 bases between them. Per germline, CDR1 SEHNR and CDR2 FQNEAQ (reference sequence). The CDR3 coding sequence is TGTGCCAGCAGCTTGAACCCGCGGGGCACAGATACGCAGTATTTT. Its translation: CASSLNPRGTDTQYF.

This clonotype came up a few times. The V gene is TRBV29-1, the J gene TRBJ2-5; D is possibly TRBD1 or TRBD2 (5 bases each). This CDR3 is 12 amino acids long. The germline V gene encodes CDR1 SQVTM and CDR2 ANQGSEA. Trimming cost V 3 bases and J 4 bases, with 9 bases left between them. CDR3 DNA sequence: TGCAGCGTTGAGGATGGGGGAGAGACCCAGTACTTC. Translating gives CSVEDGGETQYF.

The J gene is TRBJ2-5, the V gene TRBV12-3 or TRBV12-4; 9 bases match TRBD2. The V segment lost 6 bases and the J segment 5 bases; nucleotides outside the gene matches: 4. The CDR3 sequence is 13 residues long. CDR3 coding DNA: TGTGCCAGCAGCGGACTAGCGACGGAGACCCAGTACTTC. This gives the protein CASSGLATETQYF.

This clonotype was seen a few times. This chain connects TRBV18 to TRBJ1-1; 11 bases fit TRBD1. The CDR3 runs to 15 residues. V lost 4 bases and J lost 0; bases outside the gene matches: 1. CDR1 and CDR2 from the germline V gene are KGHSH and LQKENI. The CDR3, as DNA: TGTGCCAGCTCACGGACAGGGGGCATGAACACTGAAGCTTTCTTT. Residues: CASSRTGGMNTEAFF.

The sample holds a few counts of this clonotype. This sequence joins TRBV5-1 and TRBJ1-1, with 8 bases identical to TRBD1. V shed 7 bases, J shed 0 bases, and the junction held 2 bases outside the gene matches. This CDR3 has 13 residues. The germline V gene encodes CDR1 SGHRS and CDR2 YFSETQ. The CDR3 region has the DNA TGCGCCAGCCGCAGGGGGCTGAACACTGAAGCTTTCTTT. Amino acid sequence: CASRRGLNTEAFF. Together with reference TRBV5-1 and TRBJ1-1, the CDR3 gives the full variable domain: KAGVTQTPRYLIKTRGQQVTLSCSPISGHRSVSWYQQTPGQGLQFLFEYFSETQRNKGNFPGRFSGRQFSNSRSEMNVSTLELGDSALYLCASRRGLNTEAFFGQGTRLTVV.

The V and J genes are TRBV4-1 and TRBJ2-3, with 10 positions matching TRBD1. CDR3 size: 16 residues. Germline V gene lookup returns CDR1 MGHRA and CDR2 YSYEKL. The trim removed 3 bases at V and 3 bases at J, leaving 6 bases unmatched. CDR3 amino acids: CASSQRGGQGTDTQYF. DNA for the CDR3: TGCGCCAGCAGCCAGAGGGGGGGACAGGGGACAGATACGCAGTATTTT.

This clonotype was seen just once. This chain connects TRBV10-3 to TRBJ2-1; 7 bases are shared with TRBD2. This CDR3 is built from 17 residues. Trimming at V came to 6 bases and at J to 8 bases, leaving 19 bases not matched to a gene. Looked up from germline, CDR1 is ENHRY and CDR2 is SYGVKD. CDR3 nucleotide sequence: TGTGCCATCAGCCCATCCGTAAGCGGGGAAGTGGTGGATGAGCAGTTCTTC. This sequence encodes CAISPSVSGEVVDEQFF.

This clonotype was seen a handful of times. The chain has TRBV5-1 and TRBJ2-1; 9 bases are a match to TRBD2. The V gene end was trimmed by 2 bases and the J gene end by 4 bases; junction bases not matched to a gene: 4. Germline loops: CDR1 SGHRS, CDR2 YFSETQ. This CDR3 region has 15 residues. In DNA form, the CDR3 reads TGCGCCAGCAGCTTCGAGACTAGCGGATACAATGAGCAGTTCTTC. It codes for CASSFETSGYNEQFF.

This clonotype was seen many times. The J gene is TRBJ1-2, the V gene TRBV6-5, with D unresolved. The CDR3 totals 14 residues. The V gene lost 0 bases and the J gene lost 8 bases, with 13 bases spanning the gap. Germline V lookup: CDR1 MNHEY, CDR2 SVGAGI. The DNA of the CDR3 is TGTGCCAGCAGTTACTCCGGCTTAACTGGGGGCTACACCTTC. Translated, it gives CASSYSGLTGGYTF.

This chain links TRBV9 with TRBJ2-7; D is perhaps TRBD1 (6 bases). With 0 bases removed from V and 1 base from J, the gap between germline ends came to 14 bases. CDR3 length equals 16 residues. Germline CDR1 reads SGDLS; CDR2 reads YYNGEE. Written as DNA, the CDR3 is TGTGCCAGCAGCGTAGAGGACAGAGCCCCTTCCTACGAGCAGTACTTC. This translates into CASSVEDRAPSYEQYF.